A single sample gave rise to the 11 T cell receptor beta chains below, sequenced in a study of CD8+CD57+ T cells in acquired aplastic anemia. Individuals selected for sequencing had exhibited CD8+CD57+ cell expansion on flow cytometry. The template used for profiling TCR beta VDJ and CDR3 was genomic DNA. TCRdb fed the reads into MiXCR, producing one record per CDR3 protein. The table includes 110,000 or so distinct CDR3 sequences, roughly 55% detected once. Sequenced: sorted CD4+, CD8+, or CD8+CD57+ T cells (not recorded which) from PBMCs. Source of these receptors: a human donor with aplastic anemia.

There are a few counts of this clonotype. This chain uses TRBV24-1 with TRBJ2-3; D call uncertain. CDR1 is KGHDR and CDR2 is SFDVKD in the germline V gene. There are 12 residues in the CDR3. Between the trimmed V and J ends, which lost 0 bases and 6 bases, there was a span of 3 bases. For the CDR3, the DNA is TGTGCCACCAGTGATTTGGACGATACGCAGTATTTT. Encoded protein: CATSDLDDTQYF.

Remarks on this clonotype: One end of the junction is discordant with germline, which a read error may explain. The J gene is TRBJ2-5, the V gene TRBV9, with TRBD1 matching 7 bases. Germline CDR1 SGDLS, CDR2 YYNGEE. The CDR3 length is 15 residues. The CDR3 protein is CVSSVANRGLETQYF. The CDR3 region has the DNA TGTGTCAGCAGCGTGGCGAACAGGGGATTGGAGACCCAGTACTTC.

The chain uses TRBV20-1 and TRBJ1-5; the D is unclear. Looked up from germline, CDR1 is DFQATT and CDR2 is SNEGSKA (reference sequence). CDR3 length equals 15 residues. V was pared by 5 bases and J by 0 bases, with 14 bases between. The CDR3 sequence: CSALDGGYSNQPQHF. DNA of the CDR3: TGCAGTGCTTTGGACGGAGGCTATAGCAATCAGCCCCAGCATTTT.

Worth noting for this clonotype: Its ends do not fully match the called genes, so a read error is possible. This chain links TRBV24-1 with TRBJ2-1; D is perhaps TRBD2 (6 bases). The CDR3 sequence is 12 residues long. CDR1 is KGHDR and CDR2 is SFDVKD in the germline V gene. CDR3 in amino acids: CATSGSYNEQLF. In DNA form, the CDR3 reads TGTGCCACTAGCGGTTCCTACAATGAGCAGTTATTC.

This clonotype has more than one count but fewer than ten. The chain's CDR3 is CASSQERWHPGYGYTF. The DNA for the CDR3 is TGCGCCAGCAGCCAAGAAAGGTGGCACCCTGGGTATGGCTACACCTTC. The chain joins TRBV4-3 to TRBJ1-2, with D unresolved. V was shortened by 0 bases and J by 5 bases, with 16 bases between the two germline ends. CDR3 length: 16 residues. From germline, CDR1 is LGHNA and CDR2 YSLEER.

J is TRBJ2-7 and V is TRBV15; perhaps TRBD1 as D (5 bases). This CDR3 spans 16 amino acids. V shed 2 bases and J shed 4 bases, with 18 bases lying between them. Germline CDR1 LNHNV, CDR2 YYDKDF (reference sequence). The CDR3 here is CATSRPVGPQGYEQYF. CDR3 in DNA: TGTGCCACCAGCAGACCCGTGGGGCCCCAAGGGTACGAGCAGTACTTC.

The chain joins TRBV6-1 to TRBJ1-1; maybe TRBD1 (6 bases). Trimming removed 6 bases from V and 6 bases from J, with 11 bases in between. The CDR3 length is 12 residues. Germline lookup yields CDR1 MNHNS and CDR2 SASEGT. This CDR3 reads CASRRGGAEAFF. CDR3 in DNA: TGTGCCAGCAGAAGGGGGGGGGCTGAAGCTTTCTTT.

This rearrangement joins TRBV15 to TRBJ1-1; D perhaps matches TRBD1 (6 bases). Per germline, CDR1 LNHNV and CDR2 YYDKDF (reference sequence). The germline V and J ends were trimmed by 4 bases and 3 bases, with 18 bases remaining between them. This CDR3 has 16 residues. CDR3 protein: CATSKRVTKGDTEAFF. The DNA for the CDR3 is TGTGCCACCAGCAAGAGGGTCACAAAGGGGGACACTGAAGCTTTCTTT.

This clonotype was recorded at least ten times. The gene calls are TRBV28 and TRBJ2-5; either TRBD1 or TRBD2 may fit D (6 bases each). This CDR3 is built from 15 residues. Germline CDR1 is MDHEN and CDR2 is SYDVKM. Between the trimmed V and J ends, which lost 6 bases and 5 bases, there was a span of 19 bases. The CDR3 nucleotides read TGTGCCAGCAGAAATTGGGTTGGGGGGCATGAGACCCAGTACTTC. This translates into CASRNWVGGHETQYF.

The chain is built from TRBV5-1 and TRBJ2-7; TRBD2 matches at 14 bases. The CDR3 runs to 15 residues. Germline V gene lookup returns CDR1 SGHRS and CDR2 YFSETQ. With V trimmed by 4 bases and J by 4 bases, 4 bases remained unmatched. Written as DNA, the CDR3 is TGCGCCAGCAGCGCAGGGACTAGCGGGGGTTACGAGCAGTACTTC. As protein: CASSAGTSGGYEQYF. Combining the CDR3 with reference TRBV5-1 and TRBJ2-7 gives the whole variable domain KAGVTQTPRYLIKTRGQQVTLSCSPISGHRSVSWYQQTPGQGLQFLFEYFSETQRNKGNFPGRFSGRQFSNSRSEMNVSTLELGDSALYLCASSAGTSGGYEQYFGPGTRLTVT.

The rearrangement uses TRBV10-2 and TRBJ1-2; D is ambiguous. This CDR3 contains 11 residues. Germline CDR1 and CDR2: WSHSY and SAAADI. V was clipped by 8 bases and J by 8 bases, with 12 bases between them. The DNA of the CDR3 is TGCGCCAGCCACAGCGGCGGAGGCTACACCTTC. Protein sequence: CASHSGGGYTF.